What follows are 32 T cell receptor beta chains derived from one specimen sequenced in a study of blood T cells in healthy people across ages. The second PCR ran roughly 7 to 11 cycles with a sample-barcoded 5' primer and J-beta primers. One entry per CDR3 protein, called by TCRdb with MiXCR from the 5' RACE reads. The table lists hundreds of thousands of distinct CDR3 sequences, approximately 22% of them singletons. Sequenced material: blood. These receptors all stem from a man between 70 and 80 years old in good health.

This clonotype was counted ten times or more. This rearrangement joins TRBV7-9 to TRBJ2-3; D remains unclear. CDR3 length: 12 residues. Per germline, CDR1 SEHNR and CDR2 FQNEAQ (reference sequence). V was cut by 3 bases and J by 6 bases, with 7 bases left in between. CDR3 in DNA: TGTGCCAGCAGCTTGCTGGGTGATACGCAGTATTTT. Protein: CASSLLGDTQYF.

The chain combines TRBV6-5 with TRBJ2-7, with 9 bases identical to TRBD1. Germline CDR1 reads MNHEY; CDR2 reads SVGAGI. This CDR3 has 15 residues. Germline trimming cut 4 bases from V and 5 bases from J; bases unmatched to any gene: 9. The CDR3 region has the DNA TGTGCCAGCAGTTCCTTGGGGACAGGGATGGACGAGCAGTACTTC. Translating it yields CASSSLGTGMDEQYF.

The chain employs TRBV19 and TRBJ1-1; D perhaps matches TRBD1 (5 bases). The CDR3 has 13 amino acids. V lost 7 bases to trimming and J lost 0 bases, with 9 bases between them. CDR1 and CDR2 (germline): LNHDA, SQIVND (reference sequence). CDR3: CASKGPLNTEAFF. The CDR3, as DNA: TGTGCCAGTAAGGGGCCACTGAACACTGAAGCTTTCTTT.

This clonotype was picked up a small number of times. V and J are TRBV5-1 and TRBJ2-1, with no clear D. The assigned J gene may be wrong: the sequence end matches TRBJ2-7 better. The CDR3 consists of 13 residues. Germline CDR1 and CDR2: SGHRS and YFSETQ. CDR3 DNA sequence: TGCGCCAGCAGCTTGGAGTCCGACTACGAGCAGTACTTC. Amino acids: CASSLESDYEQYF.

The V and J genes are TRBV29-1 and TRBJ1-2; maybe TRBD1 (6 bases). The CDR3 runs 14 residues. Trimming pared 0 bases from V and 5 bases from J, leaving 13 bases between. The V gene's germline CDR1 is SQVTM and CDR2 ANQGSEA. The CDR3 region is CSVEEDYRAYGYTF. The CDR3, as DNA: TGCAGCGTTGAAGAAGATTACAGGGCTTATGGCTACACCTTC.

The chain employs TRBV27 and TRBJ2-5, with a weak D call TRBD2 (6 bases). The CDR3 totals 17 residues. Germline assignment: CDR1 MNHEY and CDR2 SMNVEV (reference sequence). Trimming took off 6 bases at V and 1 base at J, with 21 bases between the two ends. The CDR3 sequence: CASSPKFAKRAQETQYF. CDR3 in DNA: TGTGCCAGCAGCCCCAAGTTTGCAAAGCGGGCCCAAGAGACCCAGTACTTC.

This clonotype was detected a few times. The CDR3 nucleotides read TGCGCCAGCAGCCAAGATGACAACTCCTACAATGAGCAGTTCTTC. Translating gives CASSQDDNSYNEQFF. The chain has TRBV4-1 and TRBJ2-1; D ambiguous. Trimming took 0 bases from V and 0 from J, leaving 6 bases between them. The V gene's germline CDR1 is MGHRA and CDR2 YSYEKL. The CDR3 sequence is 15 residues long.

The chain recombines TRBV6-4 with TRBJ2-3, with D perhaps TRBD1 (7 bases). V was shortened by 3 bases and J by 7 bases, with 11 bases between the two germline ends. The CDR3 has 13 residues. Germline CDR1 reads MRHNA; CDR2 reads SNTAGT. The CDR3 spells CASSDQGGNTQYF. In DNA form, the CDR3 reads TGTGCCAGCAGTGATCAGGGGGGAAATACGCAGTATTTT.

J is TRBJ2-3 and V is TRBV5-1, with D possibly being TRBD1 or TRBD2 (6 bases each). V dropped 0 bases and J dropped 13 bases, with 12 bases sitting between them. Germline CDR1 SGHRS, CDR2 YFSETQ. The CDR3 totals 12 residues. The CDR3 spells CASSLVGGLKYF. CDR3 coding DNA: TGCGCCAGCAGCTTGGTAGGGGGACTGAAGTATTTT. The whole variable domain, filled in from reference TRBV5-1 and TRBJ2-3, reads KAGVTQTPRYLIKTRGQQVTLSCSPISGHRSVSWYQQTPGQGLQFLFEYFSETQRNKGNFPGRFSGRQFSNSRSEMNVSTLELGDSALYLCASSLVGGLKYFGPGTRLTVL.

The genes are TRBV29-1 and TRBJ1-1, with D perhaps TRBD1 (6 bases). The germline V and J ends were trimmed by 1 base and 5 bases, with 17 bases remaining between them. The CDR3 has 15 amino acids. Germline V gives CDR1 SQVTM, CDR2 ANQGSEA. The CDR3 nucleotides are TGCAGCGTTGAAGCCCCGGGCGGGGGGCTTACTGAAGCTTTCTTT. Translation gives CSVEAPGGGLTEAFF.

This clonotype was seen a few times. V usage is TRBV6-1 and J usage is TRBJ1-4; possibly TRBD1 for D (5 bases). Germline lookup yields CDR1 MNHNS and CDR2 SASEGT. V lost 6 bases, J lost 7 bases, and 18 bases lay in between. There are 15 residues in the CDR3. The CDR3: CASSQGTTSVEKLFF. The CDR3, as DNA: TGTGCCAGCAGCCAAGGGACGACCTCGGTTGAAAAACTGTTTTTT.

Comments on this clonotype: One junction end disagrees with the germline gene, perhaps due to a read error. The chain carries TRBV29-1 and TRBJ2-6; perhaps TRBD1 as D (5 bases). The CDR3 runs to 13 residues. Germline V gives CDR1 SQVTM, CDR2 ANQGSEA. The CDR3 reads CSVESPGASVLTF. The CDR3 DNA is TGCAGCGTTGAAAGTCCTGGGGCCAGCGTCCTGACTTTC. The whole variable domain, remainder taken from reference TRBV29-1 and TRBJ2-6, is SAVISQKPSRDICQRGTSLTIQCQVDSQVTMMFWYRQQPGQSLTLIATANQGSEATYESGFVIDKFPISRPNLTFSTLTVSNMSPEDSSIYLCSVESPGASVLTFGAGSRLTVL.

In its sample, this clonotype was seen many times. The CDR3 coding sequence is TGTGCCAGCAGTCCCGGGGCAGAGTACAATGAGCAGTTCTTC. It codes for CASSPGAEYNEQFF. The chain uses TRBV6-5 and TRBJ2-1; D may correspond to TRBD1 or TRBD2 (5 bases each). There are 14 residues in the CDR3. Germline loops: CDR1 MNHEY, CDR2 SVGAGI. V gave up 5 bases and J gave up 4 bases, with 12 bases separating them.

In its sample, this clonotype was seen a few times. The chain employs TRBV7-2 and TRBJ2-1; 8 bases match TRBD2. The CDR3 sequence is 14 residues long. J lost 10 bases, V lost 5 bases, and 10 bases had no gene match. CDR1 is SGHTA, CDR2 FQGNSA, per germline. The CDR3 DNA follows: TGTGCCAGCAGCCTCACGCAATTAGCGGGGGAGCAGTTCTTC. Its translation is CASSLTQLAGEQFF.

This clonotype was picked up a small number of times. The rearrangement uses TRBV29-1 and TRBJ1-1; no clear D gene. Trimming removed 8 bases from V and 2 bases from J, with 12 bases in between. This CDR3 spans 12 amino acids. Germline V gene sequence: CDR1 SQVTM, CDR2 ANQGSEA. The CDR3 nucleotides are TGCAGCTCCGGATCCGTTAACACTGAAGCTTTCTTT. Amino acid sequence: CSSGSVNTEAFF. Complete variable domain (other parts from reference TRBV29-1 and TRBJ1-1): SAVISQKPSRDICQRGTSLTIQCQVDSQVTMMFWYRQQPGQSLTLIATANQGSEATYESGFVIDKFPISRPNLTFSTLTVSNMSPEDSSIYLCSSGSVNTEAFFGQGTRLTVV.

A few counts support this clonotype. The chain is built from TRBV5-1 and TRBJ1-2; TRBD1 is a possible D gene (6 bases). The ends were cut back, 5 bases at V and 7 bases at J, with 15 bases in the middle. The germline V gene encodes CDR1 SGHRS and CDR2 YFSETQ. This CDR3 contains 13 residues. The CDR3 coding sequence is TGCGCCAGCAGACCGGACAGCCTTTCTGGCTACACCTTC. Encoded protein: CASRPDSLSGYTF.

The rearrangement uses TRBV5-1 and TRBJ2-2; TRBD1 aligns across 8 bases. This CDR3 has 14 residues. Germline V gene lookup returns CDR1 SGHRS and CDR2 YFSETQ. Losses at the gene ends were 0 bases for V and 6 bases for J; bases not matched to a gene: 1. The CDR3 nucleotides are TGCGCCAGCAGCTTGGACAGGGGGTCCGGGGAGCTGTTTTTT. Translating it yields CASSLDRGSGELFF.

V and J are TRBV5-1 and TRBJ2-5; TRBD1 or TRBD2 may be the D gene (5 bases each). Trimming took off 4 bases at V and 1 base at J, with 20 bases between the two ends. Germline CDR1 reads SGHRS; CDR2 reads YFSETQ. CDR3 length: 17 amino acids. DNA of the CDR3: TGCGCCAGCAGCCTTCCCCGGGACGGGAAACTCCAAGAGACCCAGTACTTC. Translating gives CASSLPRDGKLQETQYF.

V usage is TRBV12-3 or TRBV12-4 and J usage is TRBJ1-2; no reliable D call. The V end was cut by 3 bases, the J end by 2 bases, with 7 bases between. The CDR3 runs 13 residues. CDR3 DNA: TGTGCCAGCAGTTTGGTGATGAACTATGGCTACACCTTC. It yields the protein CASSLVMNYGYTF.

The CDR3 spells CASSQGGGGGKNIQYF. The CDR3 region has the DNA TGTGCCAGCAGCCAAGGGGGGGGCGGTGGCAAAAACATTCAGTACTTC. The V call is TRBV9, the J call TRBJ2-4, with D maybe TRBD2 (7 bases). Germline CDR1 is SGDLS and CDR2 is YYNGEE. V lost 4 bases and J 3 bases, leaving 17 bases between the germline ends. The CDR3 is 16 amino acids.

As concerns this clonotype: This may be a read error, as it is one base from a much larger clone. The chain couples TRBV11-2 to TRBJ2-1; D unclear. CDR1 and CDR2 (germline): SGHAT, FQNNGV. The CDR3 is 16 amino acids. CDR3 residues: CASSPLGGNSHNEQFF. CDR3 DNA: TGTGCCAGCAGCCCCCTGGGCGGCAACTCCCACAATGAGCAGTTCTTC.

The V gene is TRBV12-3 or TRBV12-4, the J gene TRBJ2-7; weak D call: TRBD1 (7 bases). Trimming stripped 6 bases from V and 1 base from J, with 16 bases between. This CDR3 has 15 amino acids. Here the CDR3 DNA reads TGTGCCAGCAGCCCCGTGCAGGGGGGATCCTACGAGCAGTACTTC. This codes for CASSPVQGGSYEQYF.

The chain has TRBV20-1 and TRBJ2-1; 7 bases map to TRBD1. After removal of 7 bases from V and 12 bases from J, the junction contained 12 bases not matched to a gene. The germline V gene has CDR1 DFQATT and CDR2 SNEGSKA (reference sequence). There are 12 residues in the CDR3. CDR3 in amino acids: CSGQQGPRGQFF. Here the CDR3 DNA reads TGCAGTGGTCAACAGGGGCCCCGTGGGCAGTTCTTC.

The rearrangement links TRBV7-6 to TRBJ2-1, with a possible D match to TRBD2 (6 bases). V dropped 5 bases and J dropped 7 bases, with 15 bases sitting between them. Germline-derived CDR1 and CDR2 are SGHVS and FNYEAQ. CDR3 length: 14 residues. The CDR3 region is CASSPGVGQNEQFF. The CDR3 region has the DNA TGTGCCAGCAGCCCGGGGGTAGGTCAAAATGAGCAGTTCTTC.

The chain has TRBV5-1 and TRBJ1-4, with TRBD1 matching 10 bases. CDR1 and CDR2 (germline): SGHRS, YFSETQ. This CDR3 is built from 16 residues. V shed 4 bases and J 3 bases; nucleotides not matched to a gene: 6. The CDR3 reads CASSEGQGIANEKLFF. The CDR3 DNA follows: TGCGCCAGCAGCGAGGGACAGGGGATAGCTAATGAAAAACTGTTTTTT.

This clonotype has just a few counts. V gene TRBV20-1 combines with J gene TRBJ1-1; weak D call: TRBD1 (6 bases). The CDR3 length is 13 residues. Germline V gives CDR1 DFQATT, CDR2 SNEGSKA (reference sequence). Deletions cut 6 bases from V and 5 bases from J, with 16 bases between. The CDR3 sequence is CSAIDRFETEAFF. CDR3 coding DNA: TGCAGTGCGATTGACAGGTTTGAAACTGAAGCTTTCTTT.

This chain links TRBV19 with TRBJ1-1, with D hard to call. CDR3 length equals 13 residues. Trimming removed 3 bases at V and 2 bases at J, with 7 bases between. The germline gives CDR1 LNHDA, CDR2 SQIVND (reference sequence). Written as DNA, the CDR3 is TGTGCCAGTAGTATCCAGTCCAACACTGAAGCTTTCTTT. This encodes CASSIQSNTEAFF.

The chain combines TRBV20-1 with TRBJ2-1; TRBD2 agrees at 11 bases. Trimming at V came to 1 base and at J to 5 bases, leaving 7 bases not matched to a gene. The CDR3 totals 16 residues. Per the germline V gene, CDR1 is DFQATT and CDR2 is SNEGSKA (reference sequence). As DNA, the CDR3 is TGCAGTGCTAGAGTGAAACTAGCGGGGGACCACAATGAGCAGTTCTTC. It yields the protein CSARVKLAGDHNEQFF.

The chain is built from TRBV27 and TRBJ2-1, with 7 bases lining up with TRBD2. This CDR3 region has 15 residues. Trimming took 2 bases from V and 3 from J; bases not matched to a gene: 4. Germline loops: CDR1 MNHEY, CDR2 SMNVEV (reference sequence). CDR3 nucleotides: TGTGCCAGCAGTTTAGGGCGGGGGTACTACAATGAGCAGTTCTTC. Residues: CASSLGRGYYNEQFF.

The chain links TRBV20-1 to TRBJ2-3, with unresolved D. Per germline, CDR1 DFQATT and CDR2 SNEGSKA (reference sequence). Trimming took off 5 bases at V and 8 bases at J, with 17 bases between the two ends. This CDR3 is built from 13 residues. The CDR3 loop reads CSAPHPYDVTQYF. In DNA, the CDR3 is TGCAGTGCTCCTCACCCCTACGACGTTACGCAGTATTTT.

Comment on this clonotype: One end of the junction varies from germline; a read error may be responsible. This chain uses TRBV25-1 with TRBJ2-4; a weak D match, TRBD1 (6 bases). This CDR3 region has 15 residues. The V gene's germline CDR1 is MGHDK and CDR2 SYGVNS. DNA of the CDR3: TGCGCCAGCAGTGACCAACAGGGAGCCAAAGACATTCAGTACTTC. Translation gives CASSDQQGAKDIQYF.

This clonotype was observed a few times. This chain links TRBV11-1 with TRBJ1-2; the D is unclear. The germline CDR1 and CDR2 sequences are SGHAT and FQDESV (reference sequence). The CDR3 is 13 amino acids. The germline V and J ends were trimmed by 4 bases and 8 bases, with 14 bases remaining between them. The CDR3 sequence is CASSSGGQRGYTF. The DNA of the CDR3 is TGTGCCAGCAGCTCAGGTGGGCAGAGAGGCTACACCTTC. The full variable domain, in which reference TRBV11-1 and TRBJ1-2 provide the parts outside the CDR3, is EAEVAQSPRYKITEKSQAVAFWCDPISGHATLYWYRQILGQGPELLVQFQDESVVDDSQLPKDRFSAERLKGVDSTLKIQPAELGDSAMYLCASSSGGQRGYTFGSGTRLTVV.